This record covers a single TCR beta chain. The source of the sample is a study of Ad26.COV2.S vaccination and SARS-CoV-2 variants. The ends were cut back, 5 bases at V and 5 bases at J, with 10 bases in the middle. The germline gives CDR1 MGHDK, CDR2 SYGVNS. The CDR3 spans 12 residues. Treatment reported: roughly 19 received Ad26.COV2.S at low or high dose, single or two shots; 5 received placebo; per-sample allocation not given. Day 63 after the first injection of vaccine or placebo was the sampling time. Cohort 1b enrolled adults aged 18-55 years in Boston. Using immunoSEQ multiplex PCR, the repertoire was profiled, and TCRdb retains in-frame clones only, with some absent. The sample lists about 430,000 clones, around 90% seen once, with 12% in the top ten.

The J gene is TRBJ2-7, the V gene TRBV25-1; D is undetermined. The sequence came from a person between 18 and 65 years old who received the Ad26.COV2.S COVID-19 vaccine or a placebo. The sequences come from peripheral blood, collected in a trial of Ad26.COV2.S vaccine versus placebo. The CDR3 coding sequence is TGTGCCAGCAGTTTGTTGGGGAACGAGCAGTACTTC. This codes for CASSLLGNEQYF.